These 18 T cell receptor beta chains share one sample of origin, sequenced in a study of cytomegalovirus exposure and HLA in healthy donors. The primer mix had 60 Vbeta and 13 Jbeta primers. Only in-frame clones appear in the TCRdb table, and some are missing; sequencing was by immunoSEQ multiplex PCR. Of 120,000 or so clones listed, 15% to 20% are singletons. Material for sequencing was PBMCs. All receptors come from a female donor in good health and CMV-seropositive.

V gene TRBV9 combines with J gene TRBJ2-2; no reliable D call. V was cut by 3 bases and J by 1 base, with 4 bases left in between. Germline V gene data show CDR1 as SGDLS and CDR2 as YYNGEE. The CDR3 totals 13 residues. CDR3 residues: CASSGRNTGELFF. The CDR3 DNA reads TGTGCCAGCAGCGGGAGGAACACCGGGGAGCTGTTTTTT.

The J gene is TRBJ2-6, the V gene TRBV5-1; D call uncertain. This CDR3 comprises 15 residues. V dropped 5 bases and J dropped 4 bases, with 13 bases sitting between them. Germline V gene data show CDR1 as SGHRS and CDR2 as YFSETQ. Here the CDR3 DNA reads TGCGCCAGCAGGGCAGGTCCGACCGGGGCCAACGTCCTGACTTTC. It translates to CASRAGPTGANVLTF.

This chain links TRBV27 with TRBJ1-1; TRBD1 aligns across 7 bases. CDR1 is MNHEY and CDR2 is SMNVEV in the germline V gene (reference sequence). V trimming: 10 bases; J trimming: 0 bases; junction bases outside the gene matches: 8. CDR3 length: 14 residues. The DNA for the CDR3 is TGTGCCACCCTTCCGACAGGGCTGAACACTGAAGCTTTCTTT. Translation gives CATLPTGLNTEAFF.

This clone was recorded a few times. The J gene is TRBJ2-2, the V gene TRBV6-5, with 7 bases lining up with TRBD1. The V gene's germline CDR1 is MNHEY and CDR2 SVGAGI. Losses at the gene ends were 10 bases for V and 2 bases for J; bases not matched to a gene: 7. The length of the CDR3 is 14 residues. CDR3 DNA: TGTGCCACCCACAGACAGGGAAACACCGGGGAGCTGTTTTTT. Protein: CATHRQGNTGELFF.

The V call is TRBV5-1, the J call TRBJ1-2, with 8 bases that match TRBD1. Germline V gene lookup returns CDR1 SGHRS and CDR2 YFSETQ. V shed 4 bases, J shed 4 bases, and the junction held 15 bases outside the gene matches. CDR3 length: 17 residues. The CDR3, as DNA: TGCGCCAGCAGCACGGGCTTCCTGGGACAGGCGGGCTATGGCTACACCTTC. Translating gives CASSTGFLGQAGYGYTF.

J is TRBJ2-5 and V is TRBV5-1; D gene unclear. CDR3 length: 14 amino acids. CDR1 SGHRS and CDR2 YFSETQ come from the germline V gene. With 4 bases removed from V and 1 base from J, the gap between germline ends came to 11 bases. CDR3 sequence (DNA): TGCGCCAGCAGCCCTCATACAGTCCAAGAGACCCAGTACTTC. This sequence encodes CASSPHTVQETQYF.

This clone counts as medium-sized. This chain connects TRBV10-1 to TRBJ2-2; the D gene is possibly TRBD1 (6 bases). Trimming cost V 6 bases and J 5 bases, with 19 bases left between them. The CDR3 covers 16 residues. CDR1 is WNHNN and CDR2 is SYGVQD in the germline V gene (reference sequence). Here the CDR3 reads CASSLIGTPFTGELFF. The CDR3 nucleotides are TGCGCCAGCAGCCTTATCGGGACACCTTTTACCGGGGAGCTGTTTTTT.

J is TRBJ2-7 and V is TRBV6-1, with 9 bases aligning to TRBD2. The J segment lost 3 bases and the V segment lost 7 bases, leaving 19 bases of the junction unmatched. Per germline, CDR1 MNHNS and CDR2 SASEGT. The CDR3 extends over 18 amino acids. The CDR3 loop is CASTDGDFRTSAYYEQYF. The DNA of the CDR3 is TGTGCCAGCACTGACGGGGACTTTAGGACTAGCGCTTACTACGAGCAGTACTTC.

V gene TRBV5-1 combines with J gene TRBJ1-1; TRBD1 might be the D (6 bases). Germline values: CDR1 SGHRS, CDR2 YFSETQ. V was shortened by 2 bases and J by 3 bases, with 17 bases between the two germline ends. This CDR3 has 16 residues. The CDR3 region is CASSFTGTLWDTEAFF. CDR3 in DNA: TGCGCCAGCAGCTTTACAGGGACCCTATGGGACACTGAAGCTTTCTTT.

This clone was seen a few times. The chain combines TRBV5-6 with TRBJ1-2; D uncertain. V was shortened by 0 bases and J by 6 bases, with 12 bases between the two germline ends. This CDR3 has 14 residues. CDR1 SGHDT and CDR2 YYEEEE come from the germline V gene. This CDR3 reads CASSLDSGADGYTF. The CDR3 DNA sequence: TGTGCCAGCAGCTTGGATTCGGGAGCGGATGGCTACACCTTC.

This clone has more than one count but fewer than ten. The rearrangement uses TRBV7-9 and TRBJ2-5; the match to TRBD1 covers 7 bases. The CDR3 is 14 amino acids. Germline V gene lookup returns CDR1 SEHNR and CDR2 FQNEAQ (reference sequence). The V segment lost 5 bases and the J segment 5 bases; nucleotides outside the gene matches: 8. This CDR3 is CASSPSGQAETQYF. The CDR3 DNA reads as TGTGCCAGCAGCCCGAGCGGACAGGCGGAGACCCAGTACTTC.

This chain's CDR3 is CSVARFPGQGTPYEQYF. The CDR3 DNA sequence: TGCAGCGTTGCTAGGTTCCCGGGACAGGGGACCCCCTACGAGCAGTACTTC. This chain connects TRBV29-1 to TRBJ2-7; TRBD1 matches 10 bases. The V gene end was trimmed by 4 bases and the J gene end by 2 bases; junction bases not matched to a gene: 14. The CDR3 contains 17 residues. CDR1 and CDR2 from the germline V gene are SQVTM and ANQGSEA.

This clone was counted a few times. The gene calls are TRBV5-6 and TRBJ2-3; 8 nucleotides align to TRBD1. Losses at the gene ends were 4 bases for V and 8 bases for J; bases not matched to a gene: 15. Germline CDR1 and CDR2: SGHDT and YYEEEE. The CDR3 totals 16 residues. The CDR3 DNA reads as TGTGCCAGCAGCCTAAGACAGGGGAGCGGTGCAGCTACGCAGTATTTT. Its translation: CASSLRQGSGAATQYF.

This chain connects TRBV14 to TRBJ2-3; D is undetermined. Trimming left V 4 bases short and J 1 base short, with 6 bases between. CDR3 size: 13 residues. Germline assignment: CDR1 SGHDN and CDR2 FVKESK. This CDR3 is CASSLGGTDTQYF. In DNA form, the CDR3 reads TGTGCCAGCAGCCTCGGTGGCACAGATACGCAGTATTTT. Combining the CDR3 with reference TRBV14 and TRBJ2-3 gives the whole variable domain EAGVTQFPSHSVIEKGQTVTLRCDPISGHDNLYWYRRVMGKEIKFLLHFVKESKQDESGMPNNRFLAERTGGTYSTLKVQPAELEDSGVYFCASSLGGTDTQYFGPGTRLTVL.

This clone has just a few counts. The gene calls are TRBV28 and TRBJ1-1, with D perhaps TRBD1 (6 bases). The CDR3 has 17 residues. Germline V lookup: CDR1 MDHEN, CDR2 SYDVKM. The V end was cut by 2 bases, the J end by 0 bases, with 16 bases between. In nucleotides, the CDR3 is TGTGCCAGCAGTTTACCTTCCACAGGGACCATGAACACTGAAGCTTTCTTT. Its translation: CASSLPSTGTMNTEAFF.

This clone appeared once. The chain combines TRBV4-1 with TRBJ2-4, with TRBD1 as a possible D gene (6 bases). The germline V gene has CDR1 MGHRA and CDR2 YSYEKL. Trimming took off 4 bases at V and 7 bases at J, with 8 bases between the two ends. CDR3 size: 12 residues. In DNA, the CDR3 is TGCGCCAGCAGCCCAGACAGGAACATTCAGTACTTC. Its protein is CASSPDRNIQYF.

This rearrangement joins TRBV27 to TRBJ1-1, with a possible D match to TRBD1 (6 bases). The ends were cut back, 7 bases at V and 1 base at J, with 13 bases in the middle. Germline loops: CDR1 MNHEY, CDR2 SMNVEV (reference sequence). The CDR3 spans 14 residues. The CDR3 nucleotides read TGTGCCAGCACCAAGGACAGAGCGAACACTGAAGCTTTCTTT. This sequence encodes CASTKDRANTEAFF.

The chain links TRBV4-1 to TRBJ2-7, with 15 nucleotides matching TRBD2. This CDR3 is 17 amino acids long. CDR1 MGHRA and CDR2 YSYEKL come from the germline V gene. After removal of 0 bases from V and 7 bases from J, the junction contained 7 bases not matched to a gene. CDR3: CASSQDGTSGRPVEQYF. CDR3 DNA: TGCGCCAGCAGCCAAGATGGGACTAGCGGGAGGCCCGTTGAGCAGTACTTC.